This paragraph reports one TCR beta chain. The sample is drawn from a study of T cells in Graves' hyperthyroidism and ophthalmopathy. RNA transcripts served as the template for amplifying TCR beta CDR3 regions. HTBI primers were employed in a first-round RT-PCR of the TCR CDR3. MiXCR was run by TCRdb on the multiplex PCR reads, yielding one entry per CDR3 protein. This table has under 700,000 distinct CDR3 sequences, 40% to 55% appearing once. Material: peripheral blood or thyroid tissue (not recorded which). This TCR derives from a woman younger than 35 with Graves' hyperthyroidism.

Here the CDR3 DNA reads TGCAGTGCTACCAGCAGCGGGACAGGGTGGCCTCAGCCCCAGCATTTT. Protein: CSATSSGTGWPQPQHF. J is TRBJ1-5 and V is TRBV20-1; 9 positions match TRBD1. The ends lost 4 bases at V and 6 bases at J; junction bases unmatched: 13. Per germline, CDR1 DFQATT and CDR2 SNEGSKA (reference sequence). There are 16 residues in the CDR3.